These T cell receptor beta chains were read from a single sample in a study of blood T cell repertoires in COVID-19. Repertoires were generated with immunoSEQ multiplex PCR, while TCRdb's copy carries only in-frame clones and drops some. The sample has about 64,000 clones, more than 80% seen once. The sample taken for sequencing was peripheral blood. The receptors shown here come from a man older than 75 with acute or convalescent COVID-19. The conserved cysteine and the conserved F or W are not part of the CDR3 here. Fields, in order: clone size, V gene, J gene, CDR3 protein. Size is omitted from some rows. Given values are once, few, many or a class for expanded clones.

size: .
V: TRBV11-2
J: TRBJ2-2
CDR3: ASSLGRHSRTGELF

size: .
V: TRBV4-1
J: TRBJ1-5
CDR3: ASSHGRGFNQPQH

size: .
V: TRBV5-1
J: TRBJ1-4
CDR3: ASSLTGGNEKLF

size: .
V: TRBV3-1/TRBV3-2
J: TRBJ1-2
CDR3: ASRTANYGYT

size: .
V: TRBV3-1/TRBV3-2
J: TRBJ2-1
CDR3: ASSPVAGGLNEQF

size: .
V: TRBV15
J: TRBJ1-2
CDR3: ATSRGGDGYT

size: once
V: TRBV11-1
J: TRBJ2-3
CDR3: ASSLRPGGSDTQY

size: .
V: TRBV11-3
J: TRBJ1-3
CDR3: ASSFAGTAGSGNTIY

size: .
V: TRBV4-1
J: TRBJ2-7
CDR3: ASSQLTSGGSYEQY

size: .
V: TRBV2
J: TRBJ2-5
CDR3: ASSVSPGSETQY

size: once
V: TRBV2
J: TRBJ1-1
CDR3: ASKGGDTLNTEAF

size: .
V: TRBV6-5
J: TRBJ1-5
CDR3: ASSYTTGVGQPQH

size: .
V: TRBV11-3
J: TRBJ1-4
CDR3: ASSFEGVGTNEKLF

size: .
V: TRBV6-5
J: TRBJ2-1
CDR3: ASTRATSAGDEQF

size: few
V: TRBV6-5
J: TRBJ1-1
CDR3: ASSIDRDTEAF

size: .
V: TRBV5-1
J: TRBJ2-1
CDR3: ASSVDPGLAGGHQF

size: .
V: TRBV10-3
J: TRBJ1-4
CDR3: AISESNEANEKLF

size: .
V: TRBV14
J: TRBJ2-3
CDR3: ASSQGPVSSGGQGTQY

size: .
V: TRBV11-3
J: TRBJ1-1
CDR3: ASSFATGGDTEAF

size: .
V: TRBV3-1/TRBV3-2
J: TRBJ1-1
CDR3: ASRDRAEAF

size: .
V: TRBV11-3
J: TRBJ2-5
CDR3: ASSRDRGPETQY

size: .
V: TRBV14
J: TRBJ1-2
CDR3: ASSEQGDGYT

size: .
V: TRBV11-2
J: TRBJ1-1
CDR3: ASSFYLNTEAF

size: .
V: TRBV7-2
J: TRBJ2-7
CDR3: ASSLVGTLLSGEQY

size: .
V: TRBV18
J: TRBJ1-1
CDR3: ASSPDRRQGIGTEAF

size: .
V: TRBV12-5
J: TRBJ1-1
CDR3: ASGGDRGRLNTEAF

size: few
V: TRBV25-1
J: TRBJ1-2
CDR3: ASRGDRGEYGYT

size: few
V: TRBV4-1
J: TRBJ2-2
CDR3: ASSQEVPGAGGTGELF

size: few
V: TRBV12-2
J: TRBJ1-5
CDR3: ASRLGGDRGRSNQPQH

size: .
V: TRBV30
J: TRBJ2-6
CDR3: AWGGQLSGANVLT

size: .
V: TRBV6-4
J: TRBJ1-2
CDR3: ASSDGTGYGYT

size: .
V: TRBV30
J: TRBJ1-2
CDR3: AWSKGAGGYT

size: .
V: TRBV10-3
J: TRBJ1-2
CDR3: AITHGESANYGYT

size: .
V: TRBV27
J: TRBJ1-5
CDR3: ASSPQGAFSNQPQH

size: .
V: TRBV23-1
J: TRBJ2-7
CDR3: ASRQITGASPPLPFYEQY

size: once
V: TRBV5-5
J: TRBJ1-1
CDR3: ASSLSGRRVNTEAF

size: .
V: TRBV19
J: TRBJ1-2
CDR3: ASSIGSGRNYGYT

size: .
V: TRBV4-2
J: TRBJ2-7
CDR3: ASSQDLDRAPYEQY

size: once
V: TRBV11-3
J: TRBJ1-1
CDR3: ASGKQGYTEAF

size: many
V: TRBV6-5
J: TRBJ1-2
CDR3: ASRSDRARGYT

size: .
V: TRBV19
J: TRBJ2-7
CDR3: ASQRQGIDHEQY

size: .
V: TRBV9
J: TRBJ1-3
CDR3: ASSVSSSGNTIY

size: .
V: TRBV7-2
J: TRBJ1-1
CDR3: ASSHRSREAF

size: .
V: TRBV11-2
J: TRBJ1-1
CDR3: ASSSLARGGSTEAF

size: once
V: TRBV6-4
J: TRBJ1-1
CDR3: ASSPSPGNTEAF

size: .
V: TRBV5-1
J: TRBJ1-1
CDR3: ASSFGQGDEAF

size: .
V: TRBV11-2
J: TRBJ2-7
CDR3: ASSGRDRGSYEQY

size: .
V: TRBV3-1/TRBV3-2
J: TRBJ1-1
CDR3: ASSQGDRGHTEAF

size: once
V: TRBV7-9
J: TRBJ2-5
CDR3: ASSVAAARETQY

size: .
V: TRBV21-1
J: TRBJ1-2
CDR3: ASSGPKSINGYT

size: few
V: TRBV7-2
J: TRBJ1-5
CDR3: ASSLTGGRGQPQH

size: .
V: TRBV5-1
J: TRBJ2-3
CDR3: ASSPGQETDTQY

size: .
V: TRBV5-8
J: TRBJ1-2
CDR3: ASSQGWTWGYT

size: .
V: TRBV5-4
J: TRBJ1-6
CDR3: ASSPDSPYNSPLH

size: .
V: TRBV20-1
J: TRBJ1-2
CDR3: SASVLRGSYGYT

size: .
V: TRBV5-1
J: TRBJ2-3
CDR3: ASSPGHGNRADTQY

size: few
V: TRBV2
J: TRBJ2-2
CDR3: ATSPSSTSNTGELF